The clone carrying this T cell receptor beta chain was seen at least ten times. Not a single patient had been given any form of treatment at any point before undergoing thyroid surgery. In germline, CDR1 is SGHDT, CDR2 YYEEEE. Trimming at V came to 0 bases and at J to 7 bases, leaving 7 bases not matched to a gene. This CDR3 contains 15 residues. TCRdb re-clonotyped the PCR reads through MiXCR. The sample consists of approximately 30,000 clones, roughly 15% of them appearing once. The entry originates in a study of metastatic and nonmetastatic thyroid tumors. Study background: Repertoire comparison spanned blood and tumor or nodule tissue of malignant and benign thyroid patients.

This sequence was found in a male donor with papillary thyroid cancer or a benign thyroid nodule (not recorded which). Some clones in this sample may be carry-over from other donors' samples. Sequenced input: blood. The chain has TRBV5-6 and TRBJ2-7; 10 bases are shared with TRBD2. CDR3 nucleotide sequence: TGTGCCAGCAGCTTGGGGTCTAGCGGGAGAGGGGAGCAGTACTTC. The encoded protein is CASSLGSSGRGEQYF.